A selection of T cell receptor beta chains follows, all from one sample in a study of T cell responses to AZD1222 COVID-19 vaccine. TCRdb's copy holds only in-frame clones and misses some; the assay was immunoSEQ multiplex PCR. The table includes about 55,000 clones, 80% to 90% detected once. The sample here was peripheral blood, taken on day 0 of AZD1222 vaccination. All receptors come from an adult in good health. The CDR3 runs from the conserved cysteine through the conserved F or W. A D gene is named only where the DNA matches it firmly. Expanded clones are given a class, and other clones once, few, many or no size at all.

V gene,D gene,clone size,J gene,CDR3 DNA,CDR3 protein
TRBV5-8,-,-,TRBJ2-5,TGTGCCAGCAGCTTCTGGTCGGGGGAGACCCAGTACTTC,CASSFWSGETQYF
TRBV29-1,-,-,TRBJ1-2,TGCAGCGTTGATTGGGGGCAGGGGCGTACCTACTATGGCTACACCTTC,CSVDWGQGRTYYGYTF
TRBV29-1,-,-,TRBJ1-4,TGCAGCGTAACGACAGGCGGGGGTGAAAAACTGTTTTTT,CSVTTGGGEKLFF
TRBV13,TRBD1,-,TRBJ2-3,TGTGCCAGCAGCTCAATACCTGGCTCTGAAGGGACAGAGTATAGCACAGATACGCAGTATTTT,CASSSIPGSEGTEYSTDTQYF
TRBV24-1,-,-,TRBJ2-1,TGTGCCACCAGTGATTACCCAGGCACGGGGGAGCAGTTCTTC,CATSDYPGTGEQFF
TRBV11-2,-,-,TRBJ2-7,TGTGCCAGCAGCCCGGGGACGCGGGCCTACGAGCAGTACTTC,CASSPGTRAYEQYF
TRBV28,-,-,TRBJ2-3,TGTGCCAGCAGTTCTGGGCAGGTGGGTTCGGATACGCAGTATTTT,CASSSGQVGSDTQYF
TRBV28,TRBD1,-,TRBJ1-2,TGTGCCAGCAGTTTTGGCGGGACAGGGGGTCAACTCGGCTATGGCTACACCTTC,CASSFGGTGGQLGYGYTF
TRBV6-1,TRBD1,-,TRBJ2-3,TGTGCCAGCAGTGAGGGGACAGTAAGCACAGATACGCAGTATTTT,CASSEGTVSTDTQYF
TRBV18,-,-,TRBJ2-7,TGTGCCAGCTCATCCCAGTCCTACGAGCAGTACTTC,CASSSQSYEQYF
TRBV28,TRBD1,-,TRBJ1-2,TGTGCCAGCAGAGATCCCGGGACAGGGGACAACTATGGCTACACCTTC,CASRDPGTGDNYGYTF
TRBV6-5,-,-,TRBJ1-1,TGTGCCAGCAGTTACTACGGTTCGAACACTGAAGCTTTCTTT,CASSYYGSNTEAFF
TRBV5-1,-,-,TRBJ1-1,TGCGCCAGCACACGGACAGATGGAACACTGAACACTGAAGCTTTCTTT,CASTRTDGTLNTEAFF
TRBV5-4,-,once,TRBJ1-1,TGTGCCAGCAGCTCAGGTGTGAACACTGAAGCTTTCTTT,CASSSGVNTEAFF
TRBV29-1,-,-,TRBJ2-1,TGCAGCGTTGAAGGAGAAAACAATGAGCAGTTCTTC,CSVEGENNEQFF
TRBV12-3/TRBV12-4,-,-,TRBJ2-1,TGTGCCAGCAGTTTCTTCATCTATGAGCAGTTCTTC,CASSFFIYEQFF
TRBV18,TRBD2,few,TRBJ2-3,TGTGCCAGCTCACCCAGGGGCACTAGCGGGAGTGATACGCAGTATTTT,CASSPRGTSGSDTQYF
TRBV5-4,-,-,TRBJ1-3,TGTGCCAGCAGCTTGGCAGGGCAGGGGTTTGTCTCTGGAAACACCATATATTTT,CASSLAGQGFVSGNTIYF
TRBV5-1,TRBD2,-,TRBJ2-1,TGCGCCAGCAGCTCTAGCGGAGCACACAATGAGCAGTTCTTC,CASSSSGAHNEQFF
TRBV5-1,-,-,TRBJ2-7,TGCGCCAGCAGCTTGGAGTTTGGTTACCGTGACTACGAGCAGTACTTC,CASSLEFGYRDYEQYF
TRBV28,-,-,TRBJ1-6,TGTGCCAGCAGTTTGCAGGAGGGTCTGGCCTATAATTCACCCCTCCACTTT,CASSLQEGLAYNSPLHF
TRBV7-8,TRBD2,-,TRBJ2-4,TGTGCCAGCAGCTCGAGGACTAGCGCGGCCAAAAACATTCAGTACTTC,CASSSRTSAAKNIQYF
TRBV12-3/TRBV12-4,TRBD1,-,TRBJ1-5,TGTGCCAGCACAGGGGGCACGAGCCAGCCCCAGCATTTT,CASTGGTSQPQHF
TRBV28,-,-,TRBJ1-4,TGTGCCAGCAGTTTGATAGGTTGGAATGAAAAACTGTTTTTT,CASSLIGWNEKLFF
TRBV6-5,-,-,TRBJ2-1,TGTGCCAGCAGTTACTCGAGTAGGGGCGCCTACAATGAGCAGTTCTTC,CASSYSSRGAYNEQFF
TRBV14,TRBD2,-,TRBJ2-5,TGTGCCAGCAGCCAGGGACTAGCGGGAGTGGAGACCCAGTACTTC,CASSQGLAGVETQYF
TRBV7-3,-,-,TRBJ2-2,TGTGCCAGCAGCTTATCTGGGGCCACCGGGGAGCTGTTTTTT,CASSLSGATGELFF
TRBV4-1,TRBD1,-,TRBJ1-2,TGCGCCAGCAGCCAACCCGGACAGGGCTTCTATGGCTACACCTTC,CASSQPGQGFYGYTF
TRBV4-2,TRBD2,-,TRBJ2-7,TGTGCCAGCAGCCTGAAGCATTCCGGGACTAGCGGGAGTAGGAGCTCCTACGAGCAGTACTTC,CASSLKHSGTSGSRSSYEQYF
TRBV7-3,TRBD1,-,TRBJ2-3,TGTGCCACAGCGACCGGGACAGGGAGCACAGATACGCAGTATTTT,CATATGTGSTDTQYF
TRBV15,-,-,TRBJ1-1,TGTGCCACCAGCATCCCCTACGGGGGGTTGGGGAACACTGAAGCTTTCTTT,CATSIPYGGLGNTEAFF
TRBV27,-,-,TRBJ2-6,TGTGCCAGCAGTTTCCAGACCCGGTCTGGGGCCAACGTCCTGACTTTC,CASSFQTRSGANVLTF
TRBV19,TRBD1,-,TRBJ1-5,TGTGCCAGTAGTATAGGGACAGGGGTAGGCAATCAGCCCCAGCATTTT,CASSIGTGVGNQPQHF
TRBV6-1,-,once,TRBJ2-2,TGTGCCAGCAGTGAACTTATCTACTCGAACACCGGGGAGCTGTTTTTT,CASSELIYSNTGELFF
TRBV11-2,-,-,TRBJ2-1,TGTGCCAGCAGCTTAGATCCTGGCAGGGACAATGAGCAGTTCTTC,CASSLDPGRDNEQFF
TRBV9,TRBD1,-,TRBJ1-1,TGTGCCAGCAGCGGACAGGGAACTGAAGCTTTCTTT,CASSGQGTEAFF
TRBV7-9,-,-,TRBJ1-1,TGTGCCAGCAGCCGAATATTGCGGACAGAGGGGAACACTGAAGCTTTCTTT,CASSRILRTEGNTEAFF
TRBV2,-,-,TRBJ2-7,TGTGCCCCCCTGCCGGGCTACTCCTACGAGCAGTACTTC,CAPLPGYSYEQYF
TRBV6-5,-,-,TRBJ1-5,TGTGCCAGCACGGTTGGGGGGCTGCAGCCCCAGCATTTT,CASTVGGLQPQHF
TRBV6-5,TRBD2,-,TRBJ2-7,TGTGCCAGCAGTTACGACTCGGGAGGGGGGCGATTTCTGAACTTC,CASSYDSGGGRFLNF
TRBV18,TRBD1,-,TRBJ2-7,TGTGCCAGCTCACCAACGGACAGGGCCTTCTACGAGCAGTACTTC,CASSPTDRAFYEQYF
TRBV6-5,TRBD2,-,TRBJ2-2,TGTGCCAGCAGTTACTCTAGCGGGAGTGCAGCCGGGGAGCTGTTTTTT,CASSYSSGSAAGELFF
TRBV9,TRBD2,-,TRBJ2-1,TGTGCCAGCAGCGTAGCGGGAGGGAGCTCCTACAATGAGCAGTTCTTC,CASSVAGGSSYNEQFF
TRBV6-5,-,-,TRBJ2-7,TGTGCCAGCGGGGGGGCAGGGAGTCGAGCCTACGAGCAGTACTTC,CASGGAGSRAYEQYF
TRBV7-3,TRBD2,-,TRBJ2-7,TGTGCCAGCAGCCAACTAGCGGGGCCCTACGAGCAGTACTTC,CASSQLAGPYEQYF
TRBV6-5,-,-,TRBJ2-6,TGTGCCAGCAGCCTATCTGGGGCCAACGTCCTGACTTTC,CASSLSGANVLTF
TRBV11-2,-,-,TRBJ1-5,TGTGCCAGCAGCTTAGATCCAGGACAGCCCCAGCATTTT,CASSLDPGQPQHF
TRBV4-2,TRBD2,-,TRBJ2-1,TGTGCCAGCAGCCAAGTCAGCGGGAATGACAATGAGCAGTTCTTC,CASSQVSGNDNEQFF
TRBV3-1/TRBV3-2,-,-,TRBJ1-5,TGTGCCAGCAGCCTCAGCGGCGGGGGCAGAAATCAGCCCCAGCATTTT,CASSLSGGGRNQPQHF
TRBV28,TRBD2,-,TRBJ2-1,TGTGCCACCTACGGGACTAGTGGGCAGTTCTTC,CATYGTSGQFF
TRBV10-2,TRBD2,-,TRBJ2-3,TGCGCCAGCATCGGGCCTAGCGGGAGCACAGATACGCAGTATTTT,CASIGPSGSTDTQYF
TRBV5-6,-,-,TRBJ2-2,TGTGCCAGCAGCTTGGTACAGGCGAACACCGGGGAGCTGTTTTTT,CASSLVQANTGELFF
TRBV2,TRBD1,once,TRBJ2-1,TGTGCCAGCAGTGAGTATGGGACAGGGGCTTACAATGAGCAGTTCTTC,CASSEYGTGAYNEQFF
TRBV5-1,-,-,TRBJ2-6,TGCGCCAGCAGCTCGGGACTCCCCTCTGGGGCCAACGTCCTGACTTTC,CASSSGLPSGANVLTF
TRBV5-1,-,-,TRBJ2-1,TGCGCCAGCAGCCGCGAAAGTTCAACCTACAATGAGCAGTTCTTC,CASSRESSTYNEQFF
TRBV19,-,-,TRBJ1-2,TGTGCCAGTAACATTCCCGGACAGAACTATGGCTACACCTTC,CASNIPGQNYGYTF
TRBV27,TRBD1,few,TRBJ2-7,TGTGCCAGCAGTTTCGGCAGGGGGCAGGACGAGCAGTACTTC,CASSFGRGQDEQYF
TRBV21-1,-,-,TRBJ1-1,TGTGCCAGCAGCAAAGAGGGGACAGACTTGACGAACACTGAAGCTTTCTTT,CASSKEGTDLTNTEAFF
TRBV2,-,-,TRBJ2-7,TGTGCCAGCAGTGAAGGGGCAGGGTCTGTGGGGGAGCAGTACTTC,CASSEGAGSVGEQYF
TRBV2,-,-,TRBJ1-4,TGTGCCAGCAAACTCGCAGCAACTAATGAAAAACTGTTTTTT,CASKLAATNEKLFF